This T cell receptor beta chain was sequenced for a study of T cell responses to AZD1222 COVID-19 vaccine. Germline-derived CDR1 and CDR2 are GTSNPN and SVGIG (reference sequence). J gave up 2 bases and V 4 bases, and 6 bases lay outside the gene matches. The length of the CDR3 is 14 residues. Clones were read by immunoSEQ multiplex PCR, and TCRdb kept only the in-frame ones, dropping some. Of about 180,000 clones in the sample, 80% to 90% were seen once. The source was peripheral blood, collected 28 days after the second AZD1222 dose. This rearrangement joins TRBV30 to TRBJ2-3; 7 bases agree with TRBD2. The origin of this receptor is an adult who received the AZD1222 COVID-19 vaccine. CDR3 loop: CAWKSSGDTDTQYF. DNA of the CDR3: TGTGCCTGGAAATCAAGCGGGGACACAGATACGCAGTATTTT.